These 8 T cell receptor beta chains originate from one sample sequenced in a study of Tregs in tolerant kidney transplant recipients. Related graft donors supplied nonmyeloablative bone marrow transplants, and mixed chimerism was transient. Sequenced by immunoSEQ multiplex PCR; TCRdb stores in-frame clones only, minus some. The sample includes tens of thousands of clones, around nine tenths of them seen just once. Here the sequenced sample was CD4+ T cells from blood (PBMCs), taken 24 months after the transplant. These TCRs come from a human patient who received a combined kidney and bone marrow transplant. Some T cells here may be from the graft donor.

The CDR3 sequence is CASRRSLHEKLFF. CDR3 sequence (DNA): TGTGCCAGCAGGCGGTCCCTCCATGAAAAACTGTTTTTT. The chain combines TRBV6-5 with TRBJ1-4; no clear D gene. Germline CDR1 and CDR2: MNHEY and SVGAGI. The V end lost 6 bases, the J end lost 6 bases, and 11 bases lay between the germline ends. This CDR3 region has 13 residues.

This chain joins TRBV6-1 and TRBJ1-1, with a possible D match to TRBD1 (5 bases). Per germline, CDR1 MNHNS and CDR2 SASEGT. V gave up 1 base and J gave up 8 bases, with 14 bases separating them. CDR3 size: 14 residues. CDR3 amino acids: CASSEEGPIAEAFF. CDR3 bases: TGTGCCAGCAGTGAAGAGGGGCCTATCGCCGAAGCTTTCTTT.

The chain couples TRBV30 to TRBJ2-7; perhaps TRBD2 as D (5 bases). The V gene's germline CDR1 is GTSNPN and CDR2 SVGIG (reference sequence). Trimming cost V 3 bases and J 2 bases, with 17 bases left between them. The CDR3 runs 15 residues. For the CDR3, the DNA is TGTGCCTGGAGCCTCGGGGTCGTTAGGGCCTACGAGCAGTACTTC. Translation: CAWSLGVVRAYEQYF.

This chain joins TRBV6-5 and TRBJ1-2, with a tentative D call TRBD1 (6 bases). Trimming took 6 bases from V and 7 from J, leaving 18 bases between them. CDR1 is MNHEY and CDR2 is SVGAGI in the germline V gene. The CDR3 extends over 14 amino acids. The CDR3 bases are TGTGCCAGCAGCGAAAGCCAGGGGCAGAGTGGCTACACCTTC. This codes for CASSESQGQSGYTF.

This sequence joins TRBV10-3 and TRBJ2-7, with a possible D match to TRBD1 (5 bases). The CDR3 consists of 13 residues. Trimming took 4 bases from V and 2 from J, leaving 9 bases between them. Germline V gene lookup returns CDR1 ENHRY and CDR2 SYGVKD. Here the CDR3 reads CAISVGATYEQYF. The CDR3 DNA reads as TGTGCCATCAGTGTTGGGGCTACCTACGAGCAGTACTTC.

This clone showed up just once. The rearrangement joins TRBV5-1 to TRBJ2-3; 7 bases are a match to TRBD2. CDR1 SGHRS and CDR2 YFSETQ come from the germline V gene. The ends lost 4 bases at V and 2 bases at J; junction bases unmatched: 4. The CDR3 is made up of 14 amino acids. The CDR3 nucleotides read TGCGCCAGCAGCCCCGGGGGGAACACAGATACGCAGTATTTT. Amino acid sequence: CASSPGGNTDTQYF.

The V call is TRBV9, the J call TRBJ2-3; 12 bases match TRBD2. Germline-derived CDR1 and CDR2 are SGDLS and YYNGEE. V gave up 4 bases and J gave up 2 bases; unmatched junction bases: 5. The CDR3 runs to 16 residues. The CDR3 sequence is CASSSGLAGITDTQYF. The CDR3, as DNA: TGTGCCAGCAGCAGCGGACTAGCGGGAATCACAGATACGCAGTATTTT.

The V call is TRBV7-2, the J call TRBJ2-7, with D maybe TRBD1 (5 bases). The CDR3 runs 14 residues. Trimming removed 2 bases from V and 4 bases from J, with 12 bases in between. Per germline, CDR1 SGHTA and CDR2 FQGNSA. CDR3 sequence: CASSLPGAPYEQYF. In DNA form, the CDR3 reads TGTGCCAGCAGCTTACCTGGGGCTCCATACGAGCAGTACTTC.